These T cell receptor beta chains were read from a single sample in a study of graft-versus-host responses after intestinal transplantation. Antigens for these TCRs are unknown. TCRdb keeps only in-frame clones here, not all; method: immunoSEQ multiplex PCR. The table has some 90,000 clones, approximately 90% seen once. Sequences were derived from unstimulated CD8+ T cells sorted from spleen or lymph node cells, sampled before transplant. The source of these receptors is a human donor who was the organ donor for an intestinal transplant. CDR3s include the opening cysteine and the closing phenylalanine or tryptophan. D genes are given only for firm matches. Part of the rows lack a size; the others show once, few, many or a class for expanded clones.

d_call: TRBD1; j_call: TRBJ2-7; v_call: TRBV5-6; clone_size: .; cdr3_aa: CASSSGTASYEQYF; cdr3_nt: TGTGCCAGCAGCTCCGGGACAGCCTCCTACGAGCAGTACTTC
d_call: .; j_call: TRBJ1-1; v_call: TRBV23-1; clone_size: .; cdr3_aa: CASSHRPGGRGRQNTEAFF; cdr3_nt: TGCGCCAGCAGTCATCGACCGGGAGGCAGGGGACGACAGAACACTGAAGCTTTCTTT
d_call: TRBD2; j_call: TRBJ2-6; v_call: TRBV9; clone_size: .; cdr3_aa: CASNSGGASGANVLTF; cdr3_nt: TGTGCCAGCAACAGCGGGGGGGCATCTGGGGCCAACGTCCTGACTTTC
d_call: TRBD1; j_call: TRBJ1-1; v_call: TRBV7-9; clone_size: .; cdr3_aa: CASSLSRGQGGTEAFF; cdr3_nt: TGTGCCAGCAGCTTAAGTAGGGGGCAGGGGGGAACTGAAGCTTTCTTT
d_call: TRBD2; j_call: TRBJ2-5; v_call: TRBV9; clone_size: .; cdr3_aa: CASSGMTSGGQETQYF; cdr3_nt: TGTGCCAGCAGCGGAATGACTAGCGGGGGCCAAGAGACCCAGTACTTC
d_call: .; j_call: TRBJ1-2; v_call: TRBV30; clone_size: .; cdr3_aa: CAWSVLPGEVGDGYTF; cdr3_nt: TGTGCCTGGAGTGTACTTCCGGGGGAGGTCGGGGATGGCTACACCTTC
d_call: TRBD1; j_call: TRBJ2-7; v_call: TRBV29-1; clone_size: .; cdr3_aa: CSVETETGSSYEQYF; cdr3_nt: TGCAGCGTTGAGACGGAGACAGGGAGCTCCTACGAGCAGTACTTC
d_call: TRBD2; j_call: TRBJ2-7; v_call: TRBV4-3; clone_size: .; cdr3_aa: CASSQDSGLLSYEQYF; cdr3_nt: TGCGCCAGCAGCCAAGATTCGGGACTACTCTCCTACGAGCAGTACTTC
d_call: TRBD1; j_call: TRBJ2-7; v_call: TRBV4-1; clone_size: .; cdr3_aa: CASSQVQGTGYEQYF; cdr3_nt: TGCGCCAGCAGCCAAGTTCAAGGGACAGGCTACGAGCAGTACTTC
d_call: TRBD1; j_call: TRBJ1-3; v_call: TRBV4-3; clone_size: .; cdr3_aa: CASSDWTGGVSGNTIYF; cdr3_nt: TGCGCCAGCAGCGACTGGACAGGTGGGGTCTCTGGAAACACCATATATTTT
d_call: .; j_call: TRBJ2-7; v_call: TRBV19; clone_size: .; cdr3_aa: CASSTGPYEQYF; cdr3_nt: TGTGCCAGTAGTACAGGGCCCTACGAGCAGTACTTC
d_call: TRBD1; j_call: TRBJ1-5; v_call: TRBV5-5; clone_size: few; cdr3_aa: CASSPGGTGSFINQPQHF; cdr3_nt: TGTGCCAGCAGCCCTGGAGGGACAGGGAGTTTCATCAATCAGCCCCAGCATTTT
d_call: .; j_call: TRBJ2-6; v_call: TRBV15; clone_size: once; cdr3_aa: CATSGGGTRGANVLTF; cdr3_nt: TGTGCCACCAGCGGGGGAGGCACTCGGGGGGCCAACGTCCTGACTTTC
d_call: .; j_call: TRBJ2-7; v_call: TRBV19; clone_size: .; cdr3_aa: CASSWGDSYEQYF; cdr3_nt: TGTGCCAGTAGTTGGGGGGACTCCTACGAGCAGTACTTC
d_call: TRBD2; j_call: TRBJ2-7; v_call: TRBV7-2; clone_size: .; cdr3_aa: CASSRSRGTSGGSSYEQYF; cdr3_nt: TGTGCCAGCAGTCGTAGCAGGGGTACTAGCGGGGGGAGCTCCTACGAGCAGTACTTC
d_call: .; j_call: TRBJ2-7; v_call: TRBV7-9; clone_size: once; cdr3_aa: CASGSHRERTYEQYF; cdr3_nt: TGTGCCAGCGGATCACACAGGGAGCGAACTTACGAGCAGTACTTC
d_call: TRBD1; j_call: TRBJ1-2; v_call: TRBV29-1; clone_size: .; cdr3_aa: CSTYSGDRGDNYGYTF; cdr3_nt: TGCAGCACATACTCCGGGGACAGGGGGGATAACTATGGCTACACCTTC
d_call: TRBD1; j_call: TRBJ2-7; v_call: TRBV7-2; clone_size: .; cdr3_aa: CASSPTGKFNEQYF; cdr3_nt: TGTGCCAGCAGCCCGACAGGGAAGTTCAACGAGCAGTACTTC
d_call: .; j_call: TRBJ1-3; v_call: TRBV18; clone_size: once; cdr3_aa: CASSQHRQIPLYFSSGNTIYF; cdr3_nt: TGTGCCAGCTCACAACACCGACAGATTCCGTTGTACTTTAGCTCTGGAAACACCATATATTTT
d_call: .; j_call: TRBJ1-6; v_call: TRBV19; clone_size: few; cdr3_aa: CASSIDRNSPLHF; cdr3_nt: TGTGCCAGTAGTATCGACAGAAATTCACCCCTCCACTTT
d_call: .; j_call: TRBJ1-1; v_call: TRBV9; clone_size: medium-sized; cdr3_aa: CASSVPGGTEAFF; cdr3_nt: TGTGCCAGCAGCGTACCCGGGGGGACTGAAGCTTTCTTT
d_call: .; j_call: TRBJ1-1; v_call: TRBV5-1; clone_size: few; cdr3_aa: CASSLAGQGNTEAFF; cdr3_nt: TGCGCCAGCAGCTTGGCCGGGCAGGGGAACACTGAAGCTTTCTTT
d_call: .; j_call: TRBJ2-1; v_call: TRBV27; clone_size: .; cdr3_aa: CASSLSRRAYNEQFF; cdr3_nt: TGTGCCAGCAGTTTATCACGCAGGGCTTACAATGAGCAGTTCTTC
d_call: TRBD2; j_call: TRBJ2-3; v_call: TRBV9; clone_size: .; cdr3_aa: CASSGPGLASQGTDTQYF; cdr3_nt: TGTGCCAGCAGCGGCCCGGGACTAGCCTCCCAGGGCACAGATACGCAGTATTTT
d_call: .; j_call: TRBJ2-3; v_call: TRBV4-2; clone_size: .; cdr3_aa: CASRVSGSSVTDTQYF; cdr3_nt: TGTGCCAGCAGGGTCAGCGGGTCTAGCGTAACCGATACGCAGTATTTT
d_call: .; j_call: TRBJ2-7; v_call: TRBV29-1; clone_size: once; cdr3_aa: CSVELSSYEQYF; cdr3_nt: TGCAGCGTTGAATTGAGTTCCTACGAGCAGTACTTC
d_call: .; j_call: TRBJ2-7; v_call: TRBV27; clone_size: .; cdr3_aa: CASSLASAYEQYF; cdr3_nt: TGTGCCAGCAGTTTGGCTAGCGCCTACGAGCAGTACTTC
d_call: .; j_call: TRBJ1-2; v_call: TRBV30; clone_size: .; cdr3_aa: CAWSGAGANGYTF; cdr3_nt: TGTGCCTGGAGTGGGGCGGGGGCGAACGGCTACACCTTC
d_call: TRBD1; j_call: TRBJ1-2; v_call: TRBV10-3; clone_size: once; cdr3_aa: CAIRRTGEYYGYTF; cdr3_nt: TGTGCCATCAGGAGGACAGGGGAGTACTATGGCTACACCTTC
d_call: TRBD1; j_call: TRBJ2-2; v_call: TRBV4-1; clone_size: .; cdr3_aa: CASSPGQGDPGELFF; cdr3_nt: TGCGCCAGCAGCCCGGGACAGGGGGACCCCGGGGAGCTGTTTTTT
d_call: TRBD1; j_call: TRBJ2-3; v_call: TRBV4-2; clone_size: .; cdr3_aa: CASSQGRQGRLADTQYF; cdr3_nt: TGTGCGAGCAGCCAGGGGAGACAGGGCCGATTGGCAGATACGCAGTATTTT
d_call: .; j_call: TRBJ1-5; v_call: TRBV11-2; clone_size: once; cdr3_aa: CASSSFEGQPQHF; cdr3_nt: TGTGCCAGCAGCTCGTTCGAGGGCCAGCCCCAGCATTTT
d_call: TRBD1; j_call: TRBJ1-5; v_call: TRBV9; clone_size: .; cdr3_aa: CASSGQGGNQPQHF; cdr3_nt: TGTGCCAGCAGCGGACAGGGGGGCAATCAGCCCCAGCATTTT